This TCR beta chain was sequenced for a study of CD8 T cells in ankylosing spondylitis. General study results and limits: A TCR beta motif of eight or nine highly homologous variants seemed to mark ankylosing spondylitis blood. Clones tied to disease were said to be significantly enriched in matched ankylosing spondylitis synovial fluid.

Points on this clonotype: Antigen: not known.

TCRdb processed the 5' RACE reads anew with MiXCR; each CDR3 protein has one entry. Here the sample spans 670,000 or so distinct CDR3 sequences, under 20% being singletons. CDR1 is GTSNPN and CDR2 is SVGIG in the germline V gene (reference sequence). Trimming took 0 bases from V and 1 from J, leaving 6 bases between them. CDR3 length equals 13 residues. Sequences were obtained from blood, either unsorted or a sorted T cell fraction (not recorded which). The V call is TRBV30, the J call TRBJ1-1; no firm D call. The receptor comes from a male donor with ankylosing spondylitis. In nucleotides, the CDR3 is TGTGCCTGGAGTGTAGCTGAGAACACTGAAGCTTTCTTT. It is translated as CAWSVAENTEAFF.